These 23 T cell receptor beta chains share one sample of origin, sequenced in a study of identical twins. MiXCR was run by TCRdb on the 5' RACE reads, yielding one entry per CDR3 protein. The sample consists of about 490,000 distinct CDR3 sequences, around 15% of them appearing once. This sample also belongs to another study, concerning yellow fever vaccine responses in identical twins.

Sequencing input: CD4+ T cells sorted from blood. The receptors were gathered from a woman younger than 35 in good health.

There are a few counts of this clonotype. The rearrangement joins TRBV4-2 to TRBJ1-4; D gene unclear. Trimming took off 0 bases at V and 2 bases at J, with 7 bases between the two ends. Germline V lookup: CDR1 LGHNA, CDR2 YNFKEQ. There are 15 residues in the CDR3. The CDR3 protein is CASSQEKMTNEKLFF. CDR3 nucleotides: TGTGCCAGCAGCCAAGAGAAGATGACTAATGAAAAACTGTTTTTT.

The chain joins TRBV5-4 to TRBJ2-1; 15 bases fit TRBD2. Germline CDR1 and CDR2: SGHNT and YYREEE (reference sequence). J lost 0 bases, V lost 3 bases, and 7 bases had no gene match. This CDR3 contains 19 residues. CDR3 sequence: CASSYTGLAGGRSYNEQFF. CDR3 coding DNA: TGTGCCAGCAGCTATACAGGACTAGCGGGAGGGCGCTCCTACAATGAGCAGTTCTTC. Full variable domain (rest looked up from reference TRBV5-4 and TRBJ2-1): ETGVTQSPTHLIKTRGQQVTLRCSSQSGHNTVSWYQQALGQGPQFIFQYYREEENGRGNFPPRFSGLQFPNYSSELNVNALELDDSALYLCASSYTGLAGGRSYNEQFFGPGTRLTVL.

J is TRBJ2-4 and V is TRBV15; D possibly corresponds to TRBD2 (6 bases). Germline assignment: CDR1 LNHNV and CDR2 YYDKDF (reference sequence). The CDR3 sequence is 14 residues long. Trimming removed 1 base from V and 9 bases from J, with 13 bases in between. CDR3 amino acids: CATSRGREFVIQYF. The CDR3 DNA reads TGTGCCACCAGCAGAGGACGGGAGTTTGTCATTCAGTACTTC.

This clonotype was detected only a few times. The chain recombines TRBV11-1 with TRBJ2-1; 10 bases fit TRBD1. Germline V gene data show CDR1 as SGHAT and CDR2 as FQDESV (reference sequence). The CDR3 loop spans 21 amino acids. V lost 4 bases and J lost 0; bases outside the gene matches: 18. CDR3 sequence: CASSSPPSRQGAKSSYNEQFF. In nucleotides, the CDR3 is TGTGCCAGCAGCTCTCCACCCTCCCGACAGGGGGCAAAGAGCTCCTACAATGAGCAGTTCTTC.

This clonotype was observed a few times. The chain uses TRBV7-2 and TRBJ2-3; no reliable D call. V shed 2 bases and J shed 4 bases, with 13 bases lying between them. This CDR3 is built from 15 residues. Germline values: CDR1 SGHTA, CDR2 FQGNSA. Here the CDR3 DNA reads TGTGCCAGCAGCTTAATGGCTATGAAAGCAGATACGCAGTATTTT. Amino acids: CASSLMAMKADTQYF.

This clonotype has a handful of counts. V usage is TRBV10-3 and J usage is TRBJ2-5; 9 bases agree with TRBD1. The CDR3 loop spans 18 amino acids. CDR1 is ENHRY, CDR2 SYGVKD, per germline. Trimming removed 2 bases from V and 5 bases from J; junction bases left unmatched: 15. The CDR3 DNA follows: TGTGCCATCAGTGAGGCCCCCCCATCCGGGACAGGGTGGGAGACCCAGTACTTC. This sequence encodes CAISEAPPSGTGWETQYF.

This clonotype was recorded a few times. The chain employs TRBV7-7 and TRBJ2-1, with 11 nucleotides matching TRBD2. This CDR3 region has 15 residues. The V segment lost 5 bases and the J segment 5 bases; nucleotides outside the gene matches: 5. The germline CDR1 and CDR2 sequences are SSHAT and FNYEAQ (reference sequence). The CDR3, as DNA: TGTGCCAGCAGCCGGGGACTAGCGGATAACAATGAGCAGTTCTTC. Amino acid sequence: CASSRGLADNNEQFF. The variable domain in full, with the rest retrieved from reference TRBV7-7 and TRBJ2-1, is GAGVSQSPRYKVTKRGQDVTLRCDPISSHATLYWYQQALGQGPEFLTYFNYEAQPDKSGLPSDRFSAERPEGSISTLTIQRTEQRDSAMYRCASSRGLADNNEQFFGPGTRLTVL.

This clonotype was seen only a few times. This chain connects TRBV5-1 to TRBJ2-2, with 10 positions matching TRBD1. Germline values: CDR1 SGHRS, CDR2 YFSETQ. The CDR3 is 17 residues long. V shed 4 bases, J shed 5 bases, and the junction held 11 bases outside the gene matches. This CDR3 reads CASSRLGTGDFTGELFF. The DNA of the CDR3 is TGCGCCAGCAGCCGGCTGGGGACAGGGGATTTTACCGGGGAGCTGTTTTTT.

The chain employs TRBV4-2 and TRBJ2-1, with no clear D. Trimming cost V 1 base and J 10 bases, with 14 bases left between them. Germline V lookup: CDR1 LGHNA, CDR2 YNFKEQ. There are 14 residues in the CDR3. The CDR3 coding sequence is TGTGCCAGCAGCCAAGCCCCCTTAGTGGGGGAGCAGTTCTTC. Protein sequence: CASSQAPLVGEQFF.

V and J are TRBV20-1 and TRBJ2-3; 9 bases match TRBD2. The CDR3 sequence is 16 residues long. The V gene end was trimmed by 2 bases and the J gene end by 4 bases; junction bases not matched to a gene: 10. CDR1 is DFQATT and CDR2 is SNEGSKA in the germline V gene (reference sequence). CDR3 residues: CSARSPLAGDSDTQYF. In DNA form, the CDR3 reads TGCAGTGCTAGATCCCCCTTAGCGGGAGACTCAGATACGCAGTATTTT.

In its sample, this clonotype was seen many times. The rearrangement links TRBV19 to TRBJ2-1; TRBD2 might be the D (6 bases). Trimming left V 5 bases short and J 7 bases short, with 9 bases between. The CDR3 length is 12 residues. CDR1 and CDR2 from the germline V gene are LNHDA and SQIVND (reference sequence). The CDR3 DNA follows: TGTGCCAGTAGTTGGGGGGTTAATGAGCAGTTCTTC. Translated: CASSWGVNEQFF.

This clonotype was counted a few times. The genes are TRBV28 and TRBJ2-3, with 8 nucleotides matching TRBD2. The CDR3 is 18 residues long. After removal of 4 bases from V and 2 bases from J, the junction contained 14 bases not matched to a gene. The germline V gene encodes CDR1 MDHEN and CDR2 SYDVKM. CDR3 protein: CASSSEAGAFLSTDTQYF. In DNA form, the CDR3 reads TGTGCCAGCAGTTCCGAAGCGGGAGCTTTTTTGTCCACAGATACGCAGTATTTT.

This rearrangement joins TRBV24-1 to TRBJ2-1; TRBD1 matches at 8 bases. V shed 5 bases and J 7 bases; nucleotides not matched to a gene: 12. The CDR3 length is 16 residues. Germline assignment: CDR1 KGHDR and CDR2 SFDVKD. CDR3 coding DNA: TGTGCCACCAGTGGCCGGGGGACAGGAGGCCTAAATGAGCAGTTCTTC. Translating gives CATSGRGTGGLNEQFF.

J is TRBJ2-1 and V is TRBV6-2 or TRBV6-3; the match to TRBD2 covers 10 bases. V gave up 0 bases and J gave up 3 bases; unmatched junction bases: 5. Germline CDR1 reads MNHEY; CDR2 reads SVGEGT. This CDR3 comprises 17 residues. CDR3 sequence reads: CASSYSPRTSGYNEQFF. Here the CDR3 DNA reads TGTGCCAGCAGTTACTCCCCTAGGACTAGCGGCTACAATGAGCAGTTCTTC.

The V gene is TRBV5-1, the J gene TRBJ1-4, with 9 bases identical to TRBD1. The CDR3 has 19 residues. The J segment lost 0 bases and the V segment lost 4 bases, leaving 13 bases of the junction unmatched. The germline CDR1 and CDR2 sequences are SGHRS and YFSETQ. CDR3 nucleotide sequence: TGCGCCAGCAGCCCGGGACAGGGTCAAAGTAAAGCAACTAATGAAAAACTGTTTTTT. Translated, it gives CASSPGQGQSKATNEKLFF.

This clonotype has at least ten counts. The V and J genes are TRBV14 and TRBJ1-5; D remains ambiguous. The V and J ends lost 3 bases and 2 bases respectively, with 8 bases between them. Germline V gives CDR1 SGHDN, CDR2 FVKESK. The CDR3 extends over 14 amino acids. This CDR3 is CASSQGAGNQPQHF. In DNA form, the CDR3 reads TGTGCCAGCAGCCAGGGTGCTGGCAATCAGCCCCAGCATTTT.

In its sample, this clonotype was seen a few times. The chain combines TRBV20-1 with TRBJ1-6; D is undetermined. The V gene's germline CDR1 is DFQATT and CDR2 SNEGSKA (reference sequence). V lost 2 bases and J lost 9, with 11 bases in between. CDR3 length equals 13 residues. The CDR3 sequence: CSARWQWRSPLHF. The DNA for the CDR3 is TGCAGTGCTAGATGGCAGTGGCGTTCACCCCTCCACTTT.

In its sample, this clonotype was seen a few times. The gene calls are TRBV6-1 and TRBJ2-1, with 11 positions matching TRBD2. The CDR3 contains 16 residues. J was trimmed by 8 bases and V by 6 bases; bases with no gene match: 12. Germline V gene data show CDR1 as MNHNS and CDR2 as SASEGT. The chain's CDR3 is CASSPPPGLAVYEQFF. CDR3 sequence (DNA): TGTGCCAGCAGCCCCCCCCCGGGACTAGCGGTTTATGAGCAGTTCTTC.

This clonotype was detected a few times. The rearrangement uses TRBV15 and TRBJ1-6; a possible D gene is TRBD1 (5 bases). The CDR3 consists of 13 residues. Germline lookup yields CDR1 LNHNV and CDR2 YYDKDF (reference sequence). With 2 bases removed from V and 8 bases from J, the gap between germline ends came to 7 bases. Here the CDR3 reads CATSRKQDSPLHF. CDR3 DNA: TGTGCCACCAGCAGAAAACAGGATTCACCCCTCCACTTT.

V is TRBV5-1 and J is TRBJ2-7; 9 bases map to TRBD1. J was trimmed by 6 bases and V by 3 bases; bases with no gene match: 7. This CDR3 has 14 residues. CDR1 is SGHRS, CDR2 YFSETQ, per germline. The CDR3 sequence is CASSWGTGSGEQYF. DNA for the CDR3: TGCGCCAGCAGCTGGGGGACAGGGAGTGGCGAGCAGTACTTC.

This sequence joins TRBV3-1 and TRBJ1-5; a weak D match, TRBD1 (5 bases). The V gene lost 4 bases and the J gene lost 7 bases, with 17 bases spanning the gap. Germline V CDR1 and CDR2: LGHDT, YNNKEL (reference sequence). This CDR3 is 15 amino acids long. CDR3 coding DNA: TGTGCCAGCAGCCCTACGCTATTAGGGGTGCAGCCCCAGCATTTT. It encodes CASSPTLLGVQPQHF.

Ten or more counts support this clonotype. The chain uses TRBV3-1 and TRBJ2-5, with 8 bases matching TRBD1. V dropped 4 bases and J dropped 2; count of bases not matched to a gene: 6. Per the germline V gene, CDR1 is LGHDT and CDR2 is YNNKEL (reference sequence). The CDR3 length is 15 residues. CDR3 bases: TGTGCCAGCAGCCCCCGGGACAGGAAACAAGAGACCCAGTACTTC. Its translation is CASSPRDRKQETQYF.

This chain connects TRBV18 to TRBJ1-1; possible D gene TRBD1, 6 bases. V was clipped by 4 bases and J by 6 bases, with 18 bases between them. Germline CDR1 and CDR2: KGHSH and LQKENI. The length of the CDR3 is 15 residues. The CDR3 sequence is CASSHNRASIAEAFF. The CDR3 DNA reads TGTGCCAGCTCACACAACAGGGCGTCGATCGCTGAAGCTTTCTTT.